These 13 T cell receptor beta chains came from one sample sequenced in a study of cytomegalovirus exposure and HLA in healthy donors. Sequenced by immunoSEQ multiplex PCR; TCRdb stores in-frame clones only, minus some. Among fewer than 250,000 clones listed, roughly 87% were seen once. The sample taken for sequencing was PBMCs. These receptors were collected from a woman younger than 30 in good health and CMV-seropositive.

V and J are TRBV7-8 and TRBJ2-1; the match to TRBD2 covers 11 bases. Germline V gene sequence: CDR1 SGHVS, CDR2 FQNEAQ. This CDR3 spans 16 amino acids. The junction had 10 bases not matched to a gene; V was cut back by 3 bases and J by 9 bases. CDR3 DNA sequence: TGTGCCAGCAGCTTTGCCTCATTAGCGGGAGGGCTTGAGCAGTTCTTC. Translation: CASSFASLAGGLEQFF.

The gene calls are TRBV5-1 and TRBJ2-7, with TRBD1 as a possible D gene (6 bases). V was shortened by 4 bases and J by 3 bases, with 11 bases between the two germline ends. CDR1 and CDR2 (germline): SGHRS, YFSETQ. The CDR3 extends over 13 amino acids. CDR3 sequence: CASSTTGFYEQYF. Written as DNA, the CDR3 is TGCGCCAGCAGCACGACAGGTTTCTACGAGCAGTACTTC.

The V gene is TRBV6-1, the J gene TRBJ1-4; no clear D. Germline V gives CDR1 MNHNS, CDR2 SASEGT. The CDR3 covers 14 residues. Trimming took off 6 bases at V and 3 bases at J, with 11 bases between the two ends. In DNA, the CDR3 is TGTGCCAGCAGCCCCGAACTAGCTAATGAAAAACTGTTTTTT. It is translated as CASSPELANEKLFF.

The CDR3 region is CASSSYRNEQYF. CDR3 nucleotide sequence: TGTGCCAGCAGTTCCTACCGCAACGAGCAGTACTTC. This rearrangement joins TRBV27 to TRBJ2-7; no definite D call. Germline V gene data show CDR1 as MNHEY and CDR2 as SMNVEV (reference sequence). Trimming took off 4 bases at V and 5 bases at J, with 9 bases between the two ends. The CDR3 runs 12 residues.

This rearrangement joins TRBV28 to TRBJ1-2; D is possibly TRBD1 (5 bases). The V gene lost 3 bases and the J gene lost 4 bases, with 9 bases spanning the gap. The CDR3 is made up of 13 amino acids. The V gene's germline CDR1 is MDHEN and CDR2 SYDVKM. CDR3 coding DNA: TGTGCCAGCAGTTTGACAGCACTCTATGGCTACACCTTC. This translates into CASSLTALYGYTF.

The rearrangement links TRBV7-2 to TRBJ2-2; no clear D. The CDR3 length is 15 residues. The germline V gene encodes CDR1 SGHTA and CDR2 FQGNSA. Trimming pared 2 bases from V and 3 bases from J, leaving 10 bases between. The CDR3 here is CASSLFNRYTGELFF. The CDR3 DNA reads as TGTGCCAGCAGCTTATTTAACAGATACACCGGGGAGCTGTTTTTT.

This rearrangement joins TRBV7-8 to TRBJ2-7; perhaps TRBD2 as D (6 bases). V was trimmed by 4 bases and J by 3 bases, leaving 22 bases between them. Looked up from germline, CDR1 is SGHVS and CDR2 is FQNEAQ. The CDR3 has 17 amino acids. Here the CDR3 reads CASSSTRGGLGGYEQYF. In DNA, the CDR3 is TGTGCCAGCAGCTCGACGAGGGGCGGCCTGGGGGGCTACGAGCAGTACTTC.

The V gene is TRBV27, the J gene TRBJ2-3; 10 positions match TRBD2. Germline V gene sequence: CDR1 MNHEY, CDR2 SMNVEV (reference sequence). The CDR3 is 15 amino acids. Trimming cost V 2 bases and J 7 bases; bases outside gene matches: 6. CDR3 amino acids: CASSLASGSLHTQYF. The CDR3, as DNA: TGTGCCAGCAGTTTAGCTAGCGGGAGCCTACATACGCAGTATTTT.

The gene calls are TRBV13 and TRBJ1-1; D is unclear. V was pared by 5 bases and J by 1 base, with 11 bases between. This CDR3 is built from 14 residues. Germline V gives CDR1 PRHDT, CDR2 FYEKMQ (reference sequence). The CDR3 loop is CASSLFGGNTEAFF. In DNA, the CDR3 is TGTGCCAGCAGCCTTTTCGGTGGGAACACTGAAGCTTTCTTT.

The chain carries TRBV7-8 and TRBJ2-7; 7 nucleotides match TRBD2. This CDR3 contains 15 residues. V trimming: 1 base; J trimming: 6 bases; junction bases outside the gene matches: 9. Germline CDR1 reads SGHVS; CDR2 reads FQNEAQ. The CDR3 bases are TGTGCCAGCAGCTTAGTCGGTGGGAGGGAAAGCGAGCAGTACTTC. It codes for CASSLVGGRESEQYF.

This rearrangement joins TRBV6-5 to TRBJ2-7, with D perhaps matching TRBD2 (5 bases). The CDR3 is 15 amino acids. The germline CDR1 and CDR2 sequences are MNHEY and SVGAGI. Trimming took 2 bases from V and 6 from J, leaving 17 bases between them. The CDR3 loop is CASSYTVHPSGEQYF. CDR3 sequence (DNA): TGTGCCAGCAGTTACACCGTACACCCCAGCGGCGAGCAGTACTTC.

The chain joins TRBV29-1 to TRBJ2-3; a possible D gene is TRBD2 (6 bases). The CDR3 runs to 17 residues. Trimming cost V 3 bases and J 6 bases, with 25 bases left between them. Germline values: CDR1 SQVTM, CDR2 ANQGSEA. Here the CDR3 reads CSVELRRRSYGGDTQYF. CDR3 coding DNA: TGCAGCGTTGAGCTGCGACGGCGTTCATATGGGGGGGATACGCAGTATTTT.

This chain joins TRBV6-6 and TRBJ1-1; the D gene is possibly TRBD1 (6 bases). Germline V gene data show CDR1 as MNHNY and CDR2 as SVGAGI (reference sequence). CDR3 length: 13 residues. The germline V and J ends were trimmed by 6 bases and 6 bases, with 14 bases remaining between them. CDR3 region: CASSPGTTPEAFF. The CDR3 DNA sequence: TGTGCCAGCAGCCCAGGGACAACGCCTGAAGCTTTCTTT.